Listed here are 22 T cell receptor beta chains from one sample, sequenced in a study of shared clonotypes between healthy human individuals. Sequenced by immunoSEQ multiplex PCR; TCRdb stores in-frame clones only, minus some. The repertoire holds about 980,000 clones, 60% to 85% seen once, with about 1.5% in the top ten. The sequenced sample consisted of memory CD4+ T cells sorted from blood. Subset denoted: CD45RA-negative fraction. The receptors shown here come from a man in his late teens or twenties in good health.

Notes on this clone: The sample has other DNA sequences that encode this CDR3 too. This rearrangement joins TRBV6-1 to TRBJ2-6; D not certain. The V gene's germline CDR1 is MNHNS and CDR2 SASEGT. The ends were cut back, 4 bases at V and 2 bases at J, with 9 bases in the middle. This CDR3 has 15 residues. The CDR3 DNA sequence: TGTGCCAGCAGTGGTAGGGTTGCTGGGGCCAACGTCCTGACTTTC. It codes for CASSGRVAGANVLTF.

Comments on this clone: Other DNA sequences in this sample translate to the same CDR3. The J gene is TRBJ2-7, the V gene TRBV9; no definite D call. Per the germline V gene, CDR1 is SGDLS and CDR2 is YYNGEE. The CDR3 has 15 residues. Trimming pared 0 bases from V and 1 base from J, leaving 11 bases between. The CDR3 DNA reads TGTGCCAGCAGCGTAGGTCAAGGTCCTTCCTACGAGCAGTACTTC. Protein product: CASSVGQGPSYEQYF.

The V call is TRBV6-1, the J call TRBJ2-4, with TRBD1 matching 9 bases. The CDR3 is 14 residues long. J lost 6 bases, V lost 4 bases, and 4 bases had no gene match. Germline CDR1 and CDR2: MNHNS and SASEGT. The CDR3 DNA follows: TGTGCCAGCAGTGGACAGGGGGTGGGAAACATTCAGTACTTC. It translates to CASSGQGVGNIQYF.

The chain's CDR3 is CASSPPGARGRSEQYF. For the CDR3, the DNA is TGTGCCAGCAGCCCACCAGGGGCCAGGGGGCGGTCCGAGCAGTACTTC. This rearrangement joins TRBV7-9 to TRBJ2-7; TRBD1 matches at 8 bases. The CDR3 is made up of 16 amino acids. V lost 5 bases and J lost 6; bases outside the gene matches: 15. CDR1 and CDR2 (germline): SEHNR, FQNEAQ (reference sequence).

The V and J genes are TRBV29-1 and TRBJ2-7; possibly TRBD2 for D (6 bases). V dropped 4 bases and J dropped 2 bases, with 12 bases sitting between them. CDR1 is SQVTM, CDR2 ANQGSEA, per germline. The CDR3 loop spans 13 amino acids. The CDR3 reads CSVARGVTYEQYF. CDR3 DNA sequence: TGCAGCGTTGCGCGCGGGGTGACCTACGAGCAGTACTTC.

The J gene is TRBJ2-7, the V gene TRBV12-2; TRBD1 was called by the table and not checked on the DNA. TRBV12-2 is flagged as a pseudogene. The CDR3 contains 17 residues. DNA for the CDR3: TGTGCAAGTCGCTCACGAGACGTAACAGGGCCCCTGTACGAGCAGTACTTC. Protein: CASRSRDVTGPLYEQYF.

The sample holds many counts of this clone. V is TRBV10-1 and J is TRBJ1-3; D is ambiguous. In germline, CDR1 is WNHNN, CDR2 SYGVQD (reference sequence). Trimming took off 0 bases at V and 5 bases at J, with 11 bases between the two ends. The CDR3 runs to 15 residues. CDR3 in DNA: TGCGCCAGCAGTGAGTCTAGAGCAGGCCGAAACACCATATATTTT. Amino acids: CASSESRAGRNTIYF.

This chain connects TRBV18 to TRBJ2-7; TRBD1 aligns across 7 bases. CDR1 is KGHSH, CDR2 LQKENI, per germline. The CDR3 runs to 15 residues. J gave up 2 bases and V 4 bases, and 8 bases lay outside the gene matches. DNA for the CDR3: TGTGCCAGCTCACAGGGACAGAATTCCCCCTACGAGCAGTACTTC. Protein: CASSQGQNSPYEQYF.

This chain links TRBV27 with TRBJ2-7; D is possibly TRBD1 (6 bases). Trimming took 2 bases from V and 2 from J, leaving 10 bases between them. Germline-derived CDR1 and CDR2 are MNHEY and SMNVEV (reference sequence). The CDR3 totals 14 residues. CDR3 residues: CASSLHRAAYEQYF. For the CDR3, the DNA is TGTGCCAGCAGTTTACACAGGGCAGCCTACGAGCAGTACTTC.

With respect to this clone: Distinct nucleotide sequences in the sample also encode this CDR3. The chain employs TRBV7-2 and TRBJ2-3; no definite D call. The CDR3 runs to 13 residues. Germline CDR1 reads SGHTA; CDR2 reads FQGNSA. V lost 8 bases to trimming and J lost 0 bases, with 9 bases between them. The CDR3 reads CASRISSTDTQYF. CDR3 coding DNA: TGTGCCAGCCGAATATCTAGCACAGATACGCAGTATTTT.

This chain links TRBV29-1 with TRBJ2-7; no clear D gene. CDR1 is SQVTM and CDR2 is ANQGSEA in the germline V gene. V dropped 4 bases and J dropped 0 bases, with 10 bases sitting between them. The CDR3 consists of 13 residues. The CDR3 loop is CSVGKQSSYEQYF. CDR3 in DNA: TGCAGCGTTGGGAAACAGAGCTCCTACGAGCAGTACTTC.

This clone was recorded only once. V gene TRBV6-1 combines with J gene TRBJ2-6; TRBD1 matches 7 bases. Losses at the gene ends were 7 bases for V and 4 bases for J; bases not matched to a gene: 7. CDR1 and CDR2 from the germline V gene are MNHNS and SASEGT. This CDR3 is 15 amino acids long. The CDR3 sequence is CASKTTGAGANVLTF. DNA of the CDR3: TGTGCCAGCAAGACTACAGGGGCCGGGGCCAACGTCCTGACTTTC.

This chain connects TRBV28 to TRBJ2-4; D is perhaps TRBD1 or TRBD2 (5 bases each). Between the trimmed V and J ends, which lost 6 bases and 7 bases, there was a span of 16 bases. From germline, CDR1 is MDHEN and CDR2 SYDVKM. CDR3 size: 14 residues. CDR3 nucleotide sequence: TGTGCCAGCAGCCCGACGGGACCATGGAACATTCAGTACTTC. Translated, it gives CASSPTGPWNIQYF.

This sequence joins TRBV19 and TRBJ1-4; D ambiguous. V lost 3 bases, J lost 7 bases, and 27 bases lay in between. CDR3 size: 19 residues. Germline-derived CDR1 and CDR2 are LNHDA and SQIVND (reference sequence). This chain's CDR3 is CASSMPPGQARLSGEKLFF. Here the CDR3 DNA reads TGTGCCAGTAGTATGCCCCCCGGGCAGGCGCGATTATCGGGTGAAAAACTGTTTTTT.

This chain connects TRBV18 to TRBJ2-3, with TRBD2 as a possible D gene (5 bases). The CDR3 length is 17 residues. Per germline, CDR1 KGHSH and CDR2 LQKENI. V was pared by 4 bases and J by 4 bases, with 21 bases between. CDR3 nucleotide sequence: TGTGCCAGCTCACGAAGTATCCGGGATAGGTGGGCAGATACGCAGTATTTT. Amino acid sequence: CASSRSIRDRWADTQYF.

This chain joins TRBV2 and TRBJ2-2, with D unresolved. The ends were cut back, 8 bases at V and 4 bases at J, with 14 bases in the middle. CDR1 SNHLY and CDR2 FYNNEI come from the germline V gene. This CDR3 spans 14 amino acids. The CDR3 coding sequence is TGTGCCAGCCGGCAGTCCCTGAGCACCGGGGAGCTGTTTTTT. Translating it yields CASRQSLSTGELFF.

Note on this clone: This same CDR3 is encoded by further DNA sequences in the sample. CDR3 DNA sequence: TGTGCCAGTAGCCCAGGAAACTATGGCTACACCTTC. Protein product: CASSPGNYGYTF. V and J are TRBV19 and TRBJ1-2, with D unclear. The germline CDR1 and CDR2 sequences are LNHDA and SQIVND (reference sequence). CDR3 length equals 12 residues. V was clipped by 6 bases and J by 2 bases, with 7 bases between them.

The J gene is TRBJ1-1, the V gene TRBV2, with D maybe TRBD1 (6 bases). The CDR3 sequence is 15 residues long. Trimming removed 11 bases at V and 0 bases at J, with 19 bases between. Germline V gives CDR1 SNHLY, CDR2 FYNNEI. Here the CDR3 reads CAGSLYGGMNTEAFF. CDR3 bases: TGTGCCGGAAGCCTTTATGGGGGCATGAACACTGAAGCTTTCTTT.

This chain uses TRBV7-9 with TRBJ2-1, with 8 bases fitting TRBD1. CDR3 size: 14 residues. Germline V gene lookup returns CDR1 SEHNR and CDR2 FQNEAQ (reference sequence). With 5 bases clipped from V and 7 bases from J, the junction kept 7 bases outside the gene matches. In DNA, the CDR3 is TGTGCCAGCAGCACCAGGACAGGGCGGAATGAGCAGTTCTTC. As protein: CASSTRTGRNEQFF.

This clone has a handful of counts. This chain's CDR3 is CASSPRTGSGELFF. Here the CDR3 DNA reads TGTGCCAGCAGCCCCCGGACAGGGTCCGGGGAGCTGTTTTTT. The chain employs TRBV9 and TRBJ2-2; 8 bases match TRBD1. The germline V gene encodes CDR1 SGDLS and CDR2 YYNGEE. This CDR3 spans 14 amino acids. Trimming took 4 bases from V and 6 from J; bases not matched to a gene: 5.

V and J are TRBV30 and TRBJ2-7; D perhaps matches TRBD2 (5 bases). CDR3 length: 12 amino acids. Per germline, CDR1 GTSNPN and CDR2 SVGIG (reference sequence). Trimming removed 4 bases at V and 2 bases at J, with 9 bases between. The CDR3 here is CAWKRGAYEQYF. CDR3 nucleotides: TGTGCCTGGAAACGGGGAGCCTACGAGCAGTACTTC.

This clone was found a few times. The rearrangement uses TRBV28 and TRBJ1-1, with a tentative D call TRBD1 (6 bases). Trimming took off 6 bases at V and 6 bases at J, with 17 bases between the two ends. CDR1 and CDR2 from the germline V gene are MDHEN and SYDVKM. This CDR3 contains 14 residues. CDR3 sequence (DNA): TGTGCCAGCAGCCCCAGGGGAAACGGCGCTGAAGCTTTCTTT. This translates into CASSPRGNGAEAFF.